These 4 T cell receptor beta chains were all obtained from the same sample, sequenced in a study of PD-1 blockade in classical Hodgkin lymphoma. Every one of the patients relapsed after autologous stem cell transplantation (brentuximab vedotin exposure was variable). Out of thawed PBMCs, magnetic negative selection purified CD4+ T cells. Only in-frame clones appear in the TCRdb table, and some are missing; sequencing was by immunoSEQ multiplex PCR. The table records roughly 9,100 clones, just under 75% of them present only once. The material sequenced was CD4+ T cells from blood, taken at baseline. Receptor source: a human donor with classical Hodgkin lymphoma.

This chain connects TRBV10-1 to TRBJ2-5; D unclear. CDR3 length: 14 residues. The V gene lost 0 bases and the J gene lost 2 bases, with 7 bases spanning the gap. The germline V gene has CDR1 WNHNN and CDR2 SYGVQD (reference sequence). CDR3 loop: CASSESDGQETQYF. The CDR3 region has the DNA TGCGCCAGCAGTGAGTCGGATGGGCAAGAGACCCAGTACTTC.

The CDR3 region has the DNA TGTGCCAGTCGACAGGGGGCATCGGATACGCAGTATTTT. Encoded protein: CASRQGASDTQYF. This chain joins TRBV25-1 and TRBJ2-3, with 10 bases aligning to TRBD1. The CDR3 contains 13 residues. Germline loops: CDR1 MGHDK, CDR2 SYGVNS. Trimming took 9 bases from V and 6 from J; bases not matched to a gene: 6. Complete variable domain (other parts from reference TRBV25-1 and TRBJ2-3): EADIYQTPRYLVIGTGKKITLECSQTMGHDKMYWYQQDPGMELHLIHYSYGVNSTEKGDLSSESTVSRIRTEHFPLTLESARPSHTSQYLCASRQGASDTQYFGPGTRLTVL.

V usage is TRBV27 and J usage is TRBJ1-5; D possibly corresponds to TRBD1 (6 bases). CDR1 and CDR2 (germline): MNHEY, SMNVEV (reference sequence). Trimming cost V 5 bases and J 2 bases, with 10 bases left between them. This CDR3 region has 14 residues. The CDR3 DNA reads TGTGCCAGCAGTGAGGACAGTCGCAATCAGCCCCAGCATTTT. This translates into CASSEDSRNQPQHF.

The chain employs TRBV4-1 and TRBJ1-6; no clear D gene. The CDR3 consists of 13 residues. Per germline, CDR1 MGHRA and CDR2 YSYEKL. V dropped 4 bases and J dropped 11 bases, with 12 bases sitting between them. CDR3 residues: CASSPPEGAPLHF. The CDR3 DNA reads TGCGCCAGCAGCCCCCCCGAGGGCGCACCCCTCCACTTT.